This entry features one T cell receptor beta chain sequence. The antigen remains unidentified. The sample belongs to a study of shared clonotypes between healthy human individuals. Cells designated naive CD8 were CD45RO-negative and were positively selected for CCR7, with terminally differentiated effector memory CD45RA+ cells excluded. This CDR3 spans 17 amino acids. Trimming took 0 bases from V and 3 from J; bases not matched to a gene: 10. The germline CDR1 and CDR2 sequences are LNHDA and SQIVND (reference sequence). Study-level findings and limits: Unshared clonotypes carried lower generation probabilities than those common to all four donors. A handful of donors had roughly 5% of their naive CD4 clonotypes in common.

Only in-frame clones appear in the TCRdb table, and some are missing; sequencing was by immunoSEQ multiplex PCR. The table lists over 2,000,000 clones, over 85% of them singletons, with more than 1.5% in the top ten. The source material was naive CD8+ T cells from PBMCs. The chain employs TRBV19 and TRBJ2-7; 8 nucleotides match TRBD2. The receptor was derived from a man between 18 and 35 years old in good health. Some clones in this sample may be carry-over from other donors' samples. The CDR3, as DNA: TGTGCCAGTAGTATAGATCCCCCGGGGGGGACATTCTACGAGCAGTACTTC. It translates to CASSIDPPGGTFYEQYF. Filled out from reference TRBV19 and TRBJ2-7, the complete variable domain reads DGGITQSPKYLFRKEGQNVTLSCEQNLNHDAMYWYRQDPGQGLRLIYYSQIVNDFQKGDIAEGYSVSREKKESFPLTVTSAQKNPTAFYLCASSIDPPGGTFYEQYFGPGTRLTVT.